The next 16 T cell receptor beta chains were all read from a single sample in a study of radiotherapy plus CTLA-4 blockade in lung cancer. Only in-frame clones appear in the TCRdb table, and some are missing; sequencing was by immunoSEQ multiplex PCR. Here the sample spans tens of thousands of clones, around 79% being singletons. Material: peripheral blood, obtained from a patient treated with radiotherapy plus ipilimumab. Every receptor here comes from a human donor with non-small cell lung cancer who had a complete response to radiotherapy plus ipilimumab.

The gene calls are TRBV18 and TRBJ1-3; 10 positions match TRBD1. Germline V gives CDR1 KGHSH, CDR2 LQKENI. The CDR3 runs to 19 residues. After removal of 2 bases from V and 0 bases from J, the junction contained 10 bases not matched to a gene. The CDR3 DNA reads TGTGCCAGCTCACCAACCGCCGGGACAGGGGTAATCTCTGGAAACACCATATATTTT. Translating gives CASSPTAGTGVISGNTIYF. The complete variable domain, with remaining parts taken from reference TRBV18 and TRBJ1-3, reads NAGVMQNPRHLVRRRGQEARLRCSPMKGHSHVYWYRQLPEEGLKFMVYLQKENIIDESGMPKERFSAEFPKEGPSILRIQQVVRGDSAAYFCASSPTAGTGVISGNTIYFGEGSWLTVV.

This chain connects TRBV27 to TRBJ2-5; 8 nucleotides line up with TRBD1. Losses at the gene ends were 5 bases for V and 4 bases for J; bases not matched to a gene: 3. The CDR3 is 13 residues long. Germline V gene data show CDR1 as MNHEY and CDR2 as SMNVEV (reference sequence). The chain's CDR3 is CASSPGTGETQYF. The DNA for the CDR3 is TGTGCCAGCAGTCCCGGGACAGGAGAGACCCAGTACTTC.

This clone was seen only a few times. The chain has TRBV7-2 and TRBJ1-1; D possibly corresponds to TRBD1 (6 bases). Per the germline V gene, CDR1 is SGHTA and CDR2 is FQGNSA. V was cut by 4 bases and J by 4 bases, with 13 bases left in between. The CDR3 spans 14 residues. For the CDR3, the DNA is TGTGCCAGCAGCTCACAGGGTAGGCGCACTGAAGCTTTCTTT. Its translation is CASSSQGRRTEAFF.

The chain has TRBV7-2 and TRBJ2-7; 11 bases align to TRBD1. CDR3 length: 15 amino acids. Per the germline V gene, CDR1 is SGHTA and CDR2 is FQGNSA. V lost 0 bases and J lost 4; bases outside the gene matches: 2. This CDR3 reads CASSLAGTGGYEQYF. CDR3 in DNA: TGTGCCAGCAGCTTAGCGGGGACAGGGGGGTACGAGCAGTACTTC. The entire variable domain, with the rest obtained from reference TRBV7-2 and TRBJ2-7, is as follows: GAGVSQSPSNKVTEKGKDVELRCDPISGHTALYWYRQSLGQGLEFLIYFQGNSAPDKSGLPSDRFSAERTGGSVSTLTIQRTQQEDSAVYLCASSLAGTGGYEQYFGPGTRLTVT.

The chain joins TRBV29-1 to TRBJ1-1, with a weak D call TRBD1 (5 bases). V lost 7 bases to trimming and J lost 4 bases, with 19 bases between them. Germline CDR1 is SQVTM and CDR2 is ANQGSEA. The CDR3 length is 14 residues. The DNA of the CDR3 is TGCAGCGGGGCATGGGACCCGGAGGTCACTGAAGCTTTCTTT. Protein: CSGAWDPEVTEAFF.

CDR3 DNA: TGTGCCAGCAGGGCTACAGGGTCCTACGAGCAGTACGTC. Protein sequence: CASRATGSYEQYV. The rearrangement links TRBV25-1 to TRBJ2-7; a possible D gene is TRBD1 (6 bases). Germline values: CDR1 MGHDK, CDR2 SYGVNS. The CDR3 has 13 amino acids. The V end was cut by 6 bases, the J end by 1 base, with 10 bases between.

This chain's CDR3 is CASSLPTGGGGNTIYF. The CDR3 coding sequence is TGTGCCAGCAGCTTACCAACAGGGGGTGGTGGAAACACCATATATTTT. This rearrangement joins TRBV7-2 to TRBJ1-3; 8 bases fit TRBD1. J gave up 3 bases and V 2 bases, and 6 bases lay outside the gene matches. From germline, CDR1 is SGHTA and CDR2 FQGNSA. This CDR3 contains 16 residues.

This chain links TRBV7-8 with TRBJ2-7; D ambiguous. The germline V gene has CDR1 SGHVS and CDR2 FQNEAQ. Trimming pared 1 base from V and 2 bases from J, leaving 6 bases between. The CDR3 consists of 13 residues. For the CDR3, the DNA is TGTGCCAGCAGCTTAGAAGGGACCTACGAGCAGTACGTC. It codes for CASSLEGTYEQYV.

J is TRBJ2-7 and V is TRBV15; 10 bases align to TRBD1. The CDR3 runs to 14 residues. Trimming took 8 bases from V and 1 from J; bases not matched to a gene: 5. Germline assignment: CDR1 LNHNV and CDR2 YYDKDF (reference sequence). CDR3 DNA: TGTGCCACCTCTGGACAGGGGGGATCCTACGAGCAGTACTTC. Amino acid sequence: CATSGQGGSYEQYF.

The chain recombines TRBV6-6 with TRBJ1-5; 9 nucleotides line up with TRBD1. The germline V gene has CDR1 MNHNY and CDR2 SVGAGI (reference sequence). The CDR3 loop spans 16 amino acids. V trimming: 6 bases; J trimming: 4 bases; junction bases outside the gene matches: 10. The CDR3 here is CASRDVLDRGNQPQHF. The CDR3 nucleotides are TGTGCCAGCAGAGACGTACTCGACAGGGGGAATCAGCCCCAGCATTTT.

The rearrangement uses TRBV27 and TRBJ1-2; 8 bases are a match to TRBD1. The V and J ends lost 8 bases and 4 bases, in that order; junction bases with no gene match: 9. Germline lookup yields CDR1 MNHEY and CDR2 SMNVEV (reference sequence). The CDR3 has 14 residues. The CDR3 coding sequence is TGTGCCAGCTCAATGGGGGGACAGGCCTATGGCTACACCTTC. It translates to CASSMGGQAYGYTF.

The J gene is TRBJ1-1, the V gene TRBV5-1; D gene unclear. V shed 4 bases and J shed 10 bases, with 14 bases lying between them. The germline CDR1 and CDR2 sequences are SGHRS and YFSETQ. The CDR3 runs 12 residues. CDR3 DNA: TGCGCCAGCAGCGCCGGGTCCCTTGGAGCTTTCTTT. This gives the protein CASSAGSLGAFF.

V usage is TRBV5-1 and J usage is TRBJ1-1; 8 bases are a match to TRBD1. Germline CDR1 SGHRS, CDR2 YFSETQ. Trimming took 3 bases from V and 1 from J; bases not matched to a gene: 8. This CDR3 has 16 amino acids. CDR3 in DNA: TGCGCCAGCAGCTCCGGACAGGGTACCGAGAACACTGAAGCTTTCTTT. It codes for CASSSGQGTENTEAFF.

This clone rates as medium-sized. The V and J genes are TRBV5-4 and TRBJ2-2; D gene unclear. The germline CDR1 and CDR2 sequences are SGHNT and YYREEE (reference sequence). CDR3 length equals 12 residues. Trimming pared 5 bases from V and 7 bases from J, leaving 9 bases between. The CDR3 DNA reads as TGTGCCAGCAGTCCCTCAGTCGGGGAGCTGTTTTTT. This translates into CASSPSVGELFF.

CDR3 in amino acids: CASSLDEREVGQYV. CDR3 in DNA: TGTGCCAGCAGCTTGGATGAGCGGGAGGTAGGACAGTACGTC. V and J are TRBV5-4 and TRBJ2-7, with 9 bases lining up with TRBD2. The trim removed 0 bases at V and 10 bases at J, leaving 8 bases unmatched. The CDR3 contains 14 residues. From germline, CDR1 is SGHNT and CDR2 YYREEE (reference sequence).

V gene TRBV28 combines with J gene TRBJ1-2; 9 bases align to TRBD1. Germline values: CDR1 MDHEN, CDR2 SYDVKM. The CDR3 is 16 amino acids. The J segment lost 5 bases and the V segment lost 8 bases, leaving 15 bases of the junction unmatched. The CDR3 protein is CASRPGTGLLGYGYTF. In DNA, the CDR3 is TGTGCCAGCCGCCCCGGGACAGGGCTTCTGGGTTATGGCTACACCTTC.